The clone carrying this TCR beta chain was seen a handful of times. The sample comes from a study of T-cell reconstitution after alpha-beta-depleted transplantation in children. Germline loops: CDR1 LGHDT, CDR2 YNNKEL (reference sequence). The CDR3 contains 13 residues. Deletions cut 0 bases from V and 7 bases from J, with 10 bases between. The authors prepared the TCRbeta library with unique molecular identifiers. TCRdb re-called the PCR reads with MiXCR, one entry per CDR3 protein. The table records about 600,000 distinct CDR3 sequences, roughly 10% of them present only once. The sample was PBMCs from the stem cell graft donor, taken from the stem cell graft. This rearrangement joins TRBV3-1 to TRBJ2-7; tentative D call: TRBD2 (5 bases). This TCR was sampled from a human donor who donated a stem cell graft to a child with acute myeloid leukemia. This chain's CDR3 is CASSQDLAMEQYF. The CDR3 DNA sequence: TGTGCCAGCAGCCAAGATCTAGCCATGGAGCAGTACTTC.